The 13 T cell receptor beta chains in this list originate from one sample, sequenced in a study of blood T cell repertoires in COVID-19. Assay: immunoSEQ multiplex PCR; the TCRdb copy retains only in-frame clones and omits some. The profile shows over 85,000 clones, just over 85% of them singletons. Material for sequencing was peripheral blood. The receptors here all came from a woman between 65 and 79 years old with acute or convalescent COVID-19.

This CDR3 is CASSLPSGRQETQYF. The CDR3 DNA follows: TGTGCCAGCAGTTTACCTAGCGGTAGACAAGAGACCCAGTACTTC. The V gene is TRBV28, the J gene TRBJ2-5, with 7 bases fitting TRBD2. CDR3 size: 15 residues. Germline loops: CDR1 MDHEN, CDR2 SYDVKM. V shed 2 bases and J 2 bases; nucleotides not matched to a gene: 5. Variable domain in full (rest from reference TRBV28 and TRBJ2-5): DVKVTQSSRYLVKRTGEKVFLECVQDMDHENMFWYRQDPGLGLRLIYFSYDVKMKEKGDIPEGYSVSREKKERFSLILESASTNQTSMYLCASSLPSGRQETQYFGPGTRLLVL.

The CDR3 loop is CASSEYLISGNTIYF. The CDR3 coding sequence is TGTGCCAGCAGTGAATATTTAATCTCTGGAAACACCATATATTTT. The rearrangement links TRBV6-1 to TRBJ1-3; D is unclear. Deletions cut 2 bases from V and 0 bases from J, with 8 bases between. CDR1 is MNHNS, CDR2 SASEGT, per germline. The CDR3 sequence is 15 residues long.

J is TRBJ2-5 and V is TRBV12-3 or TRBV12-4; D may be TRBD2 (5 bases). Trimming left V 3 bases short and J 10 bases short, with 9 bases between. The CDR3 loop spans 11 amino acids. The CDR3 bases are TGTGCCAGCAGTTTGTTCGGGGACCAGTACTTC. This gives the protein CASSLFGDQYF.

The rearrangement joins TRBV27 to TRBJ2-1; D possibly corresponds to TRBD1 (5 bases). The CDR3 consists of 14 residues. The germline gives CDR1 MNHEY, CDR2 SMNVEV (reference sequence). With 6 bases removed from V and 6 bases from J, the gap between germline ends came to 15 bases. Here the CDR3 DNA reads TGTGCCAGCAGCATGATTAGAAGGGGCAATGAGCAGTTCTTC. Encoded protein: CASSMIRRGNEQFF.

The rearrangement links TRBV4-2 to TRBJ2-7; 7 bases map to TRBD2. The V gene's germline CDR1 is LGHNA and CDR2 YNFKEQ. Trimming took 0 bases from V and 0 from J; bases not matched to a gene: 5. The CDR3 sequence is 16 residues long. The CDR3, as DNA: TGTGCCAGCAGCCAAGATCCAGCGGGAAACTCCTACGAGCAGTACTTC. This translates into CASSQDPAGNSYEQYF.

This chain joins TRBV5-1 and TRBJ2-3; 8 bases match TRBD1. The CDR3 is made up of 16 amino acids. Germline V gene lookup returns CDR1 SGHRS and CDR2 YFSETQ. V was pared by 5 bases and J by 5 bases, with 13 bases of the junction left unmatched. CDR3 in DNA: TGCGCCAGCAGTCGTACCGACAGGGGTGCGAGAGATACGCAGTATTTT. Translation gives CASSRTDRGARDTQYF.

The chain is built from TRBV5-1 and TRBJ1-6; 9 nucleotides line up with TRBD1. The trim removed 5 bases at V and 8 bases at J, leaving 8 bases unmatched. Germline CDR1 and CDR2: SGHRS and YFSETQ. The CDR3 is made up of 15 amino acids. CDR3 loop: CASSRTGDTDSPLHF. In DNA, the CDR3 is TGCGCCAGCAGTCGGACAGGGGATACGGATTCACCCCTCCACTTT.

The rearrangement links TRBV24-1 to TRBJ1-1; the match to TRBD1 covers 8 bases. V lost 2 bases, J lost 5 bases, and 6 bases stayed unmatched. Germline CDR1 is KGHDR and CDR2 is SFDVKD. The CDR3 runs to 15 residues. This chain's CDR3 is CATSDSSTGDTEAFF. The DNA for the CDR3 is TGTGCCACCAGTGATTCGTCGACAGGGGATACTGAAGCTTTCTTT.

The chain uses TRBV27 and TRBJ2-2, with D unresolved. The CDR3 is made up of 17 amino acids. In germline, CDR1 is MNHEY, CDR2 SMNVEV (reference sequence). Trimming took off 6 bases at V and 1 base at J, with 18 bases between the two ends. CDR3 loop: CASSLSPKEQNTGELFF. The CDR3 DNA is TGTGCCAGCAGCCTCTCCCCGAAGGAGCAGAACACCGGGGAGCTGTTTTTT.

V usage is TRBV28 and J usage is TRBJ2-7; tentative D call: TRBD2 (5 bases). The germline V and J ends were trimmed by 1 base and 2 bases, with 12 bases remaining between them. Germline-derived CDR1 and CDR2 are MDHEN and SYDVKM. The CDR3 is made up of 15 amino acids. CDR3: CASSLFLGAAYEQYF. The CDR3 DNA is TGTGCCAGCAGTTTATTTTTGGGAGCCGCCTACGAGCAGTACTTC.

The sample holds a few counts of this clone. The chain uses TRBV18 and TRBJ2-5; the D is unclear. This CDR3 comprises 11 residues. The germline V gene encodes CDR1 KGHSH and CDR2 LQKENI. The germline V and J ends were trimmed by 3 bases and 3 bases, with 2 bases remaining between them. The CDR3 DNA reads TGTGCCAGCTCACCCAAAGAGACCCAGTACTTC. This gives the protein CASSPKETQYF.

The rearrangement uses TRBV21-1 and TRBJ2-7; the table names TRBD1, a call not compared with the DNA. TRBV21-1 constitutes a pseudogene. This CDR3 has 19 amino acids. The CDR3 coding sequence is TGTGCCAGCAGCAAAAGACCAAAGGCCGGGACAGGTCACGGTTACGAGCAGTACTTC. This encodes CASSKRPKAGTGHGYEQYF.

This CDR3 is CASSNEKLFF. The CDR3 nucleotides are TGTGCCAGCTCAAATGAAAAACTGTTTTTT. The chain uses TRBV28 and TRBJ1-4; D gene ambiguous. Trimming cost V 8 bases and J 5 bases, with 3 bases left between them. CDR3 length: 10 residues. The germline V gene encodes CDR1 MDHEN and CDR2 SYDVKM.